This T cell receptor (beta chain) was sequenced during a study of blood T cell repertoires in COVID-19 (dated by TCRdb to the early 2020s). Describing the broader study: Collaborator samples came from the United States, Italy and Spain and covered acute and convalescent phases of COVID-19. Where available, HLA class I and class II types were taken from metadata supplied by the sample provider and were not determined by assay-based typing. A freely available public database, intended as a resource for researchers studying the immune response to SARS-CoV-2, is where the repertoires were released. The material from the prospective study consisted of cDNA or gDNA derived from T cells, B-cell-depleted T cells, or PBMCs. A de-identified subject ID, COVID-19 status, age in years and sex were almost always included in the sample metadata. Samples came from the ongoing ImmuneRACE study (first 160 participants) plus 1,254 subjects from 6 global collaborators. Subjects who had been exposed to COVID-19, were actively infected with it, or had recovered from it provided the deeply sampled blood TCRbeta repertoires that made up the dataset.

TCRbeta CDR3 regions were amplified from genomic DNA using the immunoSEQ Assay, a bias-controlled multiplex PCR. Turning to the authors' computational methods: The number of nucleated cells in each sample was estimated from the amplification of reference gene primers within the assay. To quantify the absolute abundance of each unique TCRbeta CDR3 rearrangement, sequence reads were collapsed and filtered. For each sample, productive Simpson clonality was calculated as the square root of Simpson's diversity index over productive rearrangements. TCRdb limited this immuneACCESS table to in-frame rearrangements with V and J called. A share of clones is missing; checked studies link under half to unresolved V genes, and the rest is unexplained. V and J calls and clone size are copied from that table; D and trimming were computed from the DNA. Within this sample are 150,000 to 200,000 clones, with 75% to 90% of them counted one time only. The ten largest clones add up to 6.5% to 8.5% of the sample.

At one collaborating source in Seattle, patients were enrolled during active infection and were followed longitudinally through the course of disease. Each collaborating institution followed its own protocols to collect whole blood in K2EDTA tubes. For TCRbeta analysis, collaborators shipped samples as frozen whole blood, isolated PBMCs, or DNA extracted from either of those sample types. Measured from the cysteine to the phenylalanine, the CDR3 is 16 residues long. Of all the DNA, just the CDR3 is kept, 48 bases in frame from base 1. V is cut back by 5 bases and J by 8 bases, with 15 bases in the junction unmatched. CDR1 and CDR2, looked up from the germline V gene, are SGHRS and YFSETQ. The count of this clone is one. Its antigen target is currently unknown. Within one base of it there is no much larger clone, and no base qualities were kept. Points the paper makes about the study in general: Clinical and demographic metadata were provided uncurated, with the amount varying by source and participant.

The sequence was collected from a woman between 65 and 79 years old with COVID-19, enrolled during active disease. What was sequenced was peripheral blood. The V gene is TRBV5-1 and the J gene is TRBJ1-2, with 10 bases in between that match TRBD1. The CDR3: CASSKGGQGPTEGYTF. The bases are TGCGCCAGCAGTAAGGGGGGACAGGGGCCAACGGAAGGCTACACCTTC.